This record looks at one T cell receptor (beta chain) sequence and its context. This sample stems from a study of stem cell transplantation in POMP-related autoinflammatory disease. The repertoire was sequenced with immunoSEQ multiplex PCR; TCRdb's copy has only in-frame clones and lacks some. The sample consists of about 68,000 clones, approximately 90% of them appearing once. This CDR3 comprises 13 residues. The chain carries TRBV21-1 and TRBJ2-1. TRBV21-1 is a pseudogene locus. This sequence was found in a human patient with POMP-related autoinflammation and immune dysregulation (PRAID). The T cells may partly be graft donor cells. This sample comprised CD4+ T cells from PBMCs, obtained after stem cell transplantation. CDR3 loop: CASSNGVIGEQFF. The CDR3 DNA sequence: TGTGCCAGCAGCAATGGGGTAATCGGAGAGCAGTTCTTC.